The 23 T cell receptor beta chains below come from one sample, sequenced in a study of regulatory T cells in long-lasting Graves disease. Relying on iRepertoire HTBI primers and Arm-PCR of CDR3 regions, the team built TCR beta libraries. TCRdb re-called the multiplex PCR reads with MiXCR, one entry per CDR3 protein. The table shows 400,000 to 500,000 distinct CDR3 sequences, with 14% to 15% occurring only once. The time point was: newly diagnosed GD, antithyroid drugs for less than 3 months. Making the TCR library involved RNA that had been extracted from PBMCs. This sample also appeared in a second study, on T cells in Graves' hyperthyroidism and ophthalmopathy.

The source material was peripheral blood mononuclear cells (PBMCs), sampled at new diagnosis, from a patient treated with antithyroid drugs. These receptors came from a woman in her 30s with Graves disease.

This clonotype was recorded at least ten times. The chain couples TRBV12-3 or TRBV12-4 to TRBJ1-1; possibly TRBD1 for D (5 bases). Trimming took off 5 bases at V and 0 bases at J, with 13 bases between the two ends. The CDR3 sequence is 15 residues long. The CDR3 sequence: CASSEGRQMNTEAFF. CDR3 sequence (DNA): TGTGCCAGCAGTGAGGGACGGCAGATGAACACTGAAGCTTTCTTT.

This clonotype was recorded at least ten times. The rearrangement joins TRBV27 to TRBJ2-2; no clear D. The germline V gene encodes CDR1 MNHEY and CDR2 SMNVEV (reference sequence). This CDR3 spans 14 amino acids. The V gene lost 3 bases and the J gene lost 4 bases, with 9 bases spanning the gap. Here the CDR3 reads CASSFAATTGELFF. The CDR3 nucleotides read TGTGCCAGCAGTTTCGCGGCCACCACCGGGGAGCTGTTTTTT.

This clonotype was found many times. The J gene is TRBJ2-5, the V gene TRBV28; no firm D call. There are 10 residues in the CDR3. The ends were cut back, 7 bases at V and 4 bases at J, with 4 bases in the middle. CDR1 MDHEN and CDR2 SYDVKM come from the germline V gene. Here the CDR3 DNA reads TGTGCCAGCAAAGGAGAGACCCAGTACTTC. Protein product: CASKGETQYF.

This clonotype came up many times. The rearrangement uses TRBV20-1 and TRBJ2-7; 7 positions match TRBD1. The CDR3 consists of 11 residues. Germline V gene lookup returns CDR1 DFQATT and CDR2 SNEGSKA (reference sequence). J lost 7 bases, V lost 5 bases, and 5 bases had no gene match. CDR3 amino acids: CSAGRDSEQYF. CDR3 bases: TGCAGTGCTGGAAGGGACAGTGAGCAGTACTTC.

There are many counts of this clonotype. The chain has TRBV14 and TRBJ2-2; D gene uncertain. Germline values: CDR1 SGHDN, CDR2 FVKESK. This CDR3 contains 12 residues. V was clipped by 0 bases and J by 9 bases, with 5 bases between them. In DNA, the CDR3 is TGTGCCAGCAGCCAAGATCTGCGGGAGCTGTTTTTT. Translating gives CASSQDLRELFF.

The chain joins TRBV29-1 to TRBJ2-2, with TRBD1 matching over 7 bases. V dropped 5 bases and J dropped 5; count of bases not matched to a gene: 11. The CDR3 totals 15 residues. Germline V gives CDR1 SQVTM, CDR2 ANQGSEA. DNA of the CDR3: TGCAGCGTTAAGGGGGCGCTGGTTGAGACCGGGGAGCTGTTTTTT. It encodes CSVKGALVETGELFF.

This clonotype was found once. J is TRBJ2-1 and V is TRBV7-2; 11 positions agree with TRBD2. The germline gives CDR1 SGHTA, CDR2 FQGNSA. The length of the CDR3 is 15 residues. The V segment lost 2 bases and the J segment 7 bases; nucleotides outside the gene matches: 4. The CDR3: CASSLWASGRNEQFF. The CDR3 DNA is TGTGCCAGCAGCTTATGGGCTAGCGGGAGGAATGAGCAGTTCTTC.

The chain joins TRBV10-3 to TRBJ2-1; possibly TRBD1 for D (6 bases). V dropped 8 bases and J dropped 2 bases, with 13 bases sitting between them. This CDR3 comprises 14 residues. CDR1 is ENHRY and CDR2 is SYGVKD in the germline V gene. The CDR3 DNA follows: TGTGCCATCCGGTCCAGGGGAGCCTACAATGAGCAGTTCTTC. Protein product: CAIRSRGAYNEQFF.

The chain combines TRBV4-1 with TRBJ1-2; D is undetermined. This CDR3 is built from 14 residues. CDR1 is MGHRA, CDR2 YSYEKL, per germline. Trimming left V 0 bases short and J 2 bases short, with 7 bases between. The CDR3 DNA reads TGCGCCAGCAGCCAAGAGGGCCAGAACTATGGCTACACCTTC. Amino acids: CASSQEGQNYGYTF.

This rearrangement joins TRBV27 to TRBJ1-5; 7 positions match TRBD1. Germline CDR1 is MNHEY and CDR2 is SMNVEV (reference sequence). The V gene end was trimmed by 5 bases and the J gene end by 5 bases; junction bases not matched to a gene: 3. The CDR3 extends over 13 amino acids. As DNA, the CDR3 is TGTGCCAGCAGTGGCAGGGGGGATCAGCCCCAGCATTTT. This sequence encodes CASSGRGDQPQHF.

Ten or more counts support this clonotype. V and J are TRBV6-5 and TRBJ2-3; D may correspond to TRBD1 or TRBD2 (5 bases each). V shed 2 bases and J shed 4 bases, with 13 bases lying between them. Germline-derived CDR1 and CDR2 are MNHEY and SVGAGI. This CDR3 has 15 amino acids. This chain's CDR3 is CASSYKWMGADTQYF. Here the CDR3 DNA reads TGTGCCAGCAGTTACAAGTGGATGGGGGCAGATACGCAGTATTTT.

Concerning this clonotype itself: A far more abundant clone sits one base away, making this likely a read error. The chain is built from TRBV12-3 or TRBV12-4 and TRBJ2-3, with 14 nucleotides matching TRBD2. CDR3 size: 15 residues. The chain's CDR3 is CASSSRLAGGGKQSF. CDR3 bases: TGTGCCAGCAGTTCCCGACTAGCGGGAGGGGGGAAGCAGTCCTTC.

This clonotype has only a few counts. V gene TRBV5-1 combines with J gene TRBJ1-3; unclear D gene. CDR3 length: 14 amino acids. The V and J ends lost 0 bases and 0 bases respectively, with 4 bases between them. The germline V gene has CDR1 SGHRS and CDR2 YFSETQ. In nucleotides, the CDR3 is TGCGCCAGCAGCTTGGAGGGCTCTGGAAACACCATATATTTT. Its translation: CASSLEGSGNTIYF.

This clonotype was counted many times. The V call is TRBV18, the J call TRBJ2-1; 7 bases agree with TRBD1. In germline, CDR1 is KGHSH, CDR2 LQKENI. This CDR3 contains 15 residues. V gave up 6 bases and J gave up 7 bases; unmatched junction bases: 12. CDR3 protein: CASSQTGRVWNEQFF. The CDR3 nucleotides read TGTGCCAGCTCCCAGACAGGGAGAGTTTGGAATGAGCAGTTCTTC.

The chain links TRBV19 to TRBJ1-2; the D gene is possibly TRBD1 (6 bases). The germline gives CDR1 LNHDA, CDR2 SQIVND (reference sequence). Trimming removed 0 bases at V and 6 bases at J, with 8 bases between. The CDR3 totals 13 residues. The CDR3 region has the DNA TGTGCCAGTAGTATAGAGAACAGGGATGGCTACACCTTC. It yields the protein CASSIENRDGYTF.

This clonotype was found a few times. The chain couples TRBV19 to TRBJ2-7; no clear D. This CDR3 contains 15 residues. V dropped 1 base and J dropped 0 bases, with 10 bases sitting between them. The germline V gene encodes CDR1 LNHDA and CDR2 SQIVND (reference sequence). The CDR3 is CASSIGGSHSYEQYF. The CDR3 region has the DNA TGTGCCAGTAGTATAGGAGGTAGCCACTCCTACGAGCAGTACTTC.

The rearrangement joins TRBV4-1 to TRBJ2-3, with 7 positions matching TRBD2. Germline loops: CDR1 MGHRA, CDR2 YSYEKL. This CDR3 is built from 15 residues. With 3 bases clipped from V and 2 bases from J, the junction kept 5 bases outside the gene matches. CDR3 DNA sequence: TGCGCCAGCAGCCAGGACCTAGCGGACACAGATACGCAGTATTTT. This sequence encodes CASSQDLADTDTQYF.

In this sample, this clonotype turned up many times. The J gene is TRBJ2-3, the V gene TRBV5-1; tentative D call: TRBD2 (6 bases). The length of the CDR3 is 17 residues. The V and J ends lost 2 bases and 2 bases respectively, with 18 bases between them. CDR1 SGHRS and CDR2 YFSETQ come from the germline V gene. Here the CDR3 reads CASSFGKLAPSTDTQYF. The CDR3 nucleotides read TGCGCCAGCAGCTTCGGGAAACTAGCTCCATCCACAGATACGCAGTATTTT.

This chain links TRBV6-2 or TRBV6-3 with TRBJ2-7, with TRBD2 matching over 13 bases. The ends lost 5 bases at V and 9 bases at J; junction bases unmatched: 7. This CDR3 has 14 amino acids. Germline CDR1 is MNHEY and CDR2 is SVGEGT. The CDR3 here is CASSESGLAGLQYF. CDR3 sequence (DNA): TGTGCCAGCAGTGAATCGGGACTAGCGGGACTGCAGTACTTC.

This clonotype was detected ten times or more. The chain uses TRBV29-1 and TRBJ1-1; 8 bases agree with TRBD1. V lost 7 bases and J lost 4; bases outside the gene matches: 5. Germline CDR1 reads SQVTM; CDR2 reads ANQGSEA. The CDR3 has 12 amino acids. The CDR3 region is CSGDRGSTEAFF. Here the CDR3 DNA reads TGCAGCGGCGACAGGGGCAGCACTGAAGCTTTCTTT.

This clonotype was detected many times. The chain couples TRBV29-1 to TRBJ2-7; maybe TRBD2 (6 bases). This CDR3 region has 13 residues. V was pared by 7 bases and J by 0 bases, with 13 bases between. Per the germline V gene, CDR1 is SQVTM and CDR2 is ANQGSEA. CDR3 amino acids: CSARMGGSYEQYF. Written as DNA, the CDR3 is TGCAGCGCTCGAATGGGGGGCTCCTACGAGCAGTACTTC.

Notes on this clonotype: A much larger clone differs by one base, so this may be a read error. This chain joins TRBV7-3 and TRBJ1-2; 7 nucleotides agree with TRBD1. Germline CDR1 SGHTA, CDR2 FQGTGA. The CDR3 runs to 13 residues. Unmatched junction bases numbered 1, after V lost 2 bases and J lost 4 bases. The CDR3 sequence is CASSLAGGYGYTF. The CDR3 DNA reads as TGTGCCAGCAGCTTAGCAGGGGGCTATGGCTACACCTTC.

The table lists this clonotype with a few counts. This chain links TRBV11-2 with TRBJ2-2; tentatively, D is TRBD2 (6 bases). The ends were cut back, 4 bases at V and 6 bases at J, with 12 bases in the middle. Germline CDR1 SGHAT, CDR2 FQNNGV. The length of the CDR3 is 14 residues. Here the CDR3 reads CASSYPTRPGELFF. The CDR3 DNA is TGTGCCAGCAGCTACCCGACTAGACCCGGGGAGCTGTTTTTT. Full variable domain (rest looked up from reference TRBV11-2 and TRBJ2-2): EAGVAQSPRYKIIEKRQSVAFWCNPISGHATLYWYQQILGQGPKLLIQFQNNGVVDDSQLPKDRFSAERLKGVDSTLKIQPAKLEDSAVYLCASSYPTRPGELFFGEGSRLTVL.